What follows are 18 T cell receptor beta chains derived from one specimen sequenced in a study of blood T cell repertoires in COVID-19. The protocol was immunoSEQ multiplex PCR, while the TCRdb copy is restricted to in-frame clones and leaves out a portion. The data contain 290,000 or so clones, approximately 90% of them singletons. Sequenced sample: PBMCs or T cells enriched from blood (not recorded which). These receptor sequences come from a woman in her thirties who had recovered from COVID-19.

The chain joins TRBV9 to TRBJ1-2; tentatively, D is TRBD1 (5 bases). The V end lost 3 bases, the J end lost 7 bases, and 19 bases lay between the germline ends. The CDR3 runs 15 residues. CDR1 SGDLS and CDR2 YYNGEE come from the germline V gene. The CDR3 loop is CASSALGGGTSGYTF. The CDR3 DNA follows: TGTGCCAGCAGCGCCTTGGGGGGAGGGACGAGTGGCTACACCTTC. The whole variable domain, filled in from reference TRBV9 and TRBJ1-2, reads DSGVTQTPKHLITATGQRVTLRCSPRSGDLSVYWYQQSLDQGLQFLIQYYNGEERAKGNILERFSAQQFPDLHSELNLSSLELGDSALYFCASSALGGGTSGYTFGSGTRLTVV.

The genes are TRBV19 and TRBJ2-3, with TRBD1 identical over 10 bases. The J segment lost 0 bases and the V segment lost 4 bases, leaving 4 bases of the junction unmatched. This CDR3 region has 16 residues. Germline lookup yields CDR1 LNHDA and CDR2 SQIVND (reference sequence). CDR3 nucleotide sequence: TGTGCCAGTAGTAACAGACAGGGGGCCAGCACAGATACGCAGTATTTT. This translates into CASSNRQGASTDTQYF.

The CDR3 sequence is CASSRIADTGELFF. The DNA of the CDR3 is TGTGCCAGCAGCCGCATAGCGGACACCGGGGAGCTGTTTTTT. V usage is TRBV7-3 and J usage is TRBJ2-2; TRBD2 might be the D (6 bases). CDR1 SGHTA and CDR2 FQGTGA come from the germline V gene. V was pared by 5 bases and J by 3 bases, with 10 bases between. The CDR3 runs to 14 residues.

The rearrangement uses TRBV13 and TRBJ2-3; 7 bases are a match to TRBD2. The CDR3 consists of 17 residues. With 5 bases clipped from V and 4 bases from J, the junction kept 15 bases outside the gene matches. Germline lookup yields CDR1 PRHDT and CDR2 FYEKMQ (reference sequence). The CDR3 is CASSLRKTSPGSDTQYF. In nucleotides, the CDR3 is TGTGCCAGCAGCCTACGAAAGACTAGCCCCGGTTCAGATACGCAGTATTTT. The full variable domain, its missing parts supplied by reference TRBV13 and TRBJ2-3, is AAGVIQSPRHLIKEKRETATLKCYPIPRHDTVYWYQQGPGQDPQFLISFYEKMQSDKGSIPDRFSAQQFSDYHSELNMSSLELGDSALYFCASSLRKTSPGSDTQYFGPGTRLTVL.

The rearrangement joins TRBV20-1 to TRBJ2-1; 8 bases agree with TRBD1. Germline V gives CDR1 DFQATT, CDR2 SNEGSKA (reference sequence). The CDR3 has 15 residues. V dropped 3 bases and J dropped 6; count of bases not matched to a gene: 10. In DNA, the CDR3 is TGCAGTGCTAGTAATTGGCAGGGGGCATCCAATGAGCAGTTCTTC. Protein product: CSASNWQGASNEQFF.

V usage is TRBV28 and J usage is TRBJ2-7; 11 positions agree with TRBD2. The CDR3 is 14 residues long. The germline gives CDR1 MDHEN, CDR2 SYDVKM. After removal of 6 bases from V and 6 bases from J, the junction contained 7 bases not matched to a gene. CDR3 coding DNA: TGTGCCAGCAGATCTAGCGGGGGGTTAATCGAGCAGTACTTC. As protein: CASRSSGGLIEQYF.

The V gene is TRBV4-1, the J gene TRBJ1-4; possible D gene TRBD1, 6 bases. Germline lookup yields CDR1 MGHRA and CDR2 YSYEKL. The CDR3 totals 17 residues. V was shortened by 5 bases and J by 0 bases, with 16 bases between the two germline ends. CDR3 loop: CASSYPGHHATNEKLFF. The CDR3 DNA reads TGCGCCAGCAGCTATCCGGGACACCACGCAACTAATGAAAAACTGTTTTTT.

J is TRBJ2-7 and V is TRBV5-4; 8 positions agree with TRBD2. The V and J ends lost 4 bases and 0 bases, in that order; junction bases with no gene match: 3. There are 14 residues in the CDR3. Germline V gene data show CDR1 as SGHNT and CDR2 as YYREEE (reference sequence). The DNA for the CDR3 is TGTGCCAGCAGCCAAAGCGGGAGCTCCTACGAGCAGTACTTC. Encoded protein: CASSQSGSSYEQYF.

The gene calls are TRBV29-1 and TRBJ2-7; D is uncertain. Germline CDR1 is SQVTM and CDR2 is ANQGSEA. Trimming removed 0 bases from V and 0 bases from J, with 6 bases in between. The CDR3 spans 13 residues. The CDR3 nucleotides read TGCAGCGTTGAAGAAGGCGGCTCCTACGAGCAGTACTTC. Translated: CSVEEGGSYEQYF.

V gene TRBV5-6 combines with J gene TRBJ2-5; D is uncertain. Trimming took 0 bases from V and 5 from J, leaving 11 bases between them. The CDR3 is made up of 14 amino acids. CDR1 and CDR2 (germline): SGHDT, YYEEEE. DNA of the CDR3: TGTGCCAGCAGCTTGGCGGAGCCTCGGGAGACCCAGTACTTC. It encodes CASSLAEPRETQYF.

This chain connects TRBV11-1 to TRBJ2-2; D ambiguous. The CDR3 is made up of 13 amino acids. Trimming stripped 5 bases from V and 6 bases from J, with 10 bases between. Germline assignment: CDR1 SGHAT and CDR2 FQDESV (reference sequence). The CDR3 coding sequence is TGTGCCAGCAGCCTTCAAACTCCCGGGGAGCTGTTTTTT. It codes for CASSLQTPGELFF.

This clone was seen more than once but under ten times. V gene TRBV29-1 combines with J gene TRBJ2-7, with 8 bases that match TRBD2. Germline loops: CDR1 SQVTM, CDR2 ANQGSEA. Trimming cost V 3 bases and J 0 bases; bases outside gene matches: 7. CDR3 size: 15 residues. The DNA of the CDR3 is TGCAGCGTTGATGGTCTAGCGGGCAACTCCTACGAGCAGTACTTC. Its protein is CSVDGLAGNSYEQYF.

This clone was detected once. The gene calls are TRBV7-6 and TRBJ2-7; tentative D call: TRBD2 (6 bases). Between the trimmed V and J ends, which lost 5 bases and 6 bases, there was a span of 23 bases. Germline CDR1 SGHVS, CDR2 FNYEAQ. CDR3 length equals 16 residues. CDR3 bases: TGTGCCAGCAGCCCTACCCCCCCAGGAGGGGTATCCGAGCAGTACTTC. Translation gives CASSPTPPGGVSEQYF.

This chain links TRBV5-1 with TRBJ2-1; the match to TRBD2 covers 9 bases. Germline loops: CDR1 SGHRS, CDR2 YFSETQ. V trimming: 1 base; J trimming: 6 bases; junction bases outside the gene matches: 5. The CDR3 loop spans 15 amino acids. The CDR3 bases are TGCGCCAGCAGCTTGTACCTAGCGGGAAGCAATGAGCAGTTCTTC. This sequence encodes CASSLYLAGSNEQFF.

The chain joins TRBV7-2 to TRBJ2-3, with 7 positions matching TRBD2. From germline, CDR1 is SGHTA and CDR2 FQGNSA. With 5 bases clipped from V and 2 bases from J, the junction kept 13 bases outside the gene matches. There are 17 residues in the CDR3. The CDR3 here is CASSLTAPSGYTDTQYF. CDR3 in DNA: TGTGCCAGCAGCCTAACCGCCCCTAGCGGATACACAGATACGCAGTATTTT.

The V and J genes are TRBV3-1 (or the pseudogene TRBV3-2) and TRBJ2-7; D ambiguous. Germline values: CDR1 LGHDT, CDR2 YNNKEL (reference sequence). V shed 0 bases and J shed 0 bases, with 6 bases lying between them. The CDR3 sequence is 14 residues long. The CDR3 nucleotides are TGTGCCAGCAGCCAAGATCCTCGCTCCTACGAGCAGTACTTC. It codes for CASSQDPRSYEQYF.

This clone was observed a handful of times. This chain joins TRBV2 and TRBJ1-2; the match to TRBD1 covers 7 bases. The CDR3 runs to 13 residues. V lost 8 bases, J lost 4 bases, and 7 bases stayed unmatched. In germline, CDR1 is SNHLY, CDR2 FYNNEI. CDR3 sequence reads: CASRDSSVYGYTF. For the CDR3, the DNA is TGTGCCAGCCGGGACAGCTCAGTCTATGGCTACACCTTC.

The chain recombines TRBV28 with TRBJ1-4, with D possibly being TRBD1 (6 bases). Trimming shortened V by 4 bases and J by 4 bases, and 10 bases separated the two germline ends. The V gene's germline CDR1 is MDHEN and CDR2 SYDVKM. This CDR3 has 14 residues. The CDR3 here is CASSSGQLNEKLFF. The CDR3 DNA reads as TGTGCCAGCAGTTCCGGACAGCTTAATGAAAAACTGTTTTTT. The full variable domain, completed using reference TRBV28 and TRBJ1-4, is DVKVTQSSRYLVKRTGEKVFLECVQDMDHENMFWYRQDPGLGLRLIYFSYDVKMKEKGDIPEGYSVSREKKERFSLILESASTNQTSMYLCASSSGQLNEKLFFGSGTQLSVL.